This T cell receptor beta chain was captured in a study of T cells in Graves' hyperthyroidism and ophthalmopathy (dated by TCRdb to 2018 to 2020). Concerning the study at large: Peripheral blood was sampled at the time of initial diagnosis, prior to any treatment. TCR V-J signatures able to tell the groups apart were searched for in a discovery cohort of more than 90 patients, of whom over 40 had Graves' ophthalmopathy and about 60 had stable Graves' hyperthyroidism. According to the paper, TCR Vbeta CDR3 sequencing was carried out on approximately 140 peripheral blood samples, which came from more than 40 ophthalmopathy, around 75 hyperthyroidism and some 17 progressor patients. In addition, the study compared T-cell repertoires in thyroid tissue and in blood from several Graves' hyperthyroidism patients. The 100 discovery patients were randomly split 7:3 into training and test sets. Following sampling, methimazole starting at 30 mg daily was given to hyperthyroidism patients, and high-dose intravenous methylprednisolone was given to ophthalmopathy patients. Prospective prediction of ophthalmopathy was tested in an independent validation cohort consisting of fewer than 20 hyperthyroidism patients and some 17 patients who later progressed to ophthalmopathy. Results and caveats for the whole study, not just this receptor: No statistical method was used to set the sample size in advance, and investigators knew the group allocation. During validation, the model predicted progression to ophthalmopathy a median of roughly six months ahead of onset, with roughly 65% sensitivity and 72.22% specificity. In cross-validation, a model built on a 13 V-J signature told ophthalmopathy apart from stable hyperthyroidism with 85% to 90% sensitivity and about 81% specificity, and in testing the same model reached 80%/75%. Most expanded thyroid clonotypes (frequency above 0.001) were also found in blood, which suggests that blood repertoires may mirror thyroid immune responses.

Per the germline V gene (reference sequence), GTSNPN is the CDR1 and SVGIG is the CDR2. The CDR3 contains 16 residues, cysteine and phenylalanine counted. Just CDR3 DNA is preserved here, 48 bases in frame from base 1. V loses 0 bases, J loses 2 bases, and the germline ends lie 13 bases apart. Details on this clonotype: It lacks a known antigen. Nothing much larger sits one base from this clone, and base qualities are not available.

Graves' hyperthyroidism was defined as stable when no progression to ophthalmopathy occurred over 18 months of follow-up. Hyperthyroidism patients were newly diagnosed, had a disease duration of under 2 months, and were aged 18 to 65 years. Exclusion was applied to patients with uncontrolled infections, other autoimmune diseases, pregnancy or lactation. Diagnoses were based on clinical symptoms, serum thyroxine and TRAb, thyroid ultrasound and orbital computed tomography. Ficoll-Paque density gradient centrifugation was used to isolate PBMCs from under 11 ml of fresh peripheral blood. Total RNA was extracted with Trizol reagent, and quality was checked on an Agilent 2100 Bioanalyzer. The TCR beta CDR3 regions were amplified from the RNA transcripts. A first-round RT-PCR of the TCR CDR3 used the HTBI primer set with the Qiagen OneStep RT-PCR kit. A second multiplex PCR round built the libraries, followed by size selection and purification. Sequencing of the libraries was done on an Illumina HiSeq2000 using paired-end 100 bp reads. On the authors' methods: SOAPnuke was used to process the raw data, removing reads that contained adapters or uncalled bases, had a mean Phred below 15, or lacked an exact match to the constant primer or identifier. High-quality paired reads were merged using COPE v1.2.5, and each unique nucleotide sequence was defined as a clonotype. MiTCR v1.1 was used to align the clonotypes against IMGT TRBV, TRBD and TRBJ reference segments. The analysis included only V-J combinations with a frequency above 0.0001, which together covered more than 99% of the repertoires. A TCS score was defined as the ratio of F50 (clonal expansion) to E x V (chaos), with BLOSUM62-based TCRdist applied between CDR3 peptides within each V-J. Welch's t-statistics and random forest reduced 450 to 600 V-J features to about 12, which were used in a naive Bayes classifier (R e1071). Clones were called with MiXCR by TCRdb after fastp trimmed the public reads at Q25, and only in-frame beta chains were retained. Records with the same CDR3 protein are collapsed into one entry carrying the most frequent genes and DNA. The V and J calls, along with clone size, are taken from TCRdb and not from the paper's own processing. The sample contains a few hundred thousand distinct CDR3 sequences, about an eighth of them found a single time. The leading ten clones occupy approximately 5.3% of the sample.

This sequence uses TRBV30 and TRBJ2-2, and the D gene may be TRBD2, 6 bases matching. This sequence was found in a woman aged 18-35 years with Graves' hyperthyroidism. The source material was blood. The CDR3 sequence is CAWSVSSAINTGELFF. Here is the DNA: TGTGCCTGGAGTGTGTCTAGCGCAATCAACACCGGGGAGCTGTTTTTT.